The 11 T cell receptor beta chains listed next were all sequenced from one sample in a study of T cells after yellow fever vaccination. From the 5' RACE reads, TCRdb called clonotypes with MiXCR, one entry per CDR3 protein. Here the sample spans roughly 150,000 distinct CDR3 sequences, about 7% being singletons. Material: CD4+ T cells sorted from PBMCs, obtained 10 days after the yellow fever booster vaccination. The receptors derive from a man under 40 who received the YFV17D yellow fever vaccine.

This clonotype was picked up a small number of times. CDR3 sequence: CAWSPPEGELFF. The DNA for the CDR3 is TGTGCCTGGAGCCCCCCGGAAGGGGAGCTGTTTTTT. This chain connects TRBV30 to TRBJ2-2; D gene unclear. This CDR3 has 12 residues. The V and J ends lost 3 bases and 8 bases respectively, with 10 bases between them. CDR1 GTSNPN and CDR2 SVGIG come from the germline V gene (reference sequence). The full variable domain, its missing parts supplied by reference TRBV30 and TRBJ2-2, is SQTIHQWPATLVQPVGSPLSLECTVEGTSNPNLYWYRQAAGRGLQLLFYSVGIGQISSEVPQNLSASRPQDRQFILSSKKLLLSDSGFYLCAWSPPEGELFFGEGSRLTVL.

V usage is TRBV24-1 and J usage is TRBJ2-1; 12 nucleotides line up with TRBD2. The trim removed 6 bases at V and 2 bases at J, leaving 1 base unmatched. The germline V gene encodes CDR1 KGHDR and CDR2 SFDVKD. The CDR3 loop spans 15 amino acids. The CDR3 sequence is CATSLAGGAYNEQFF. DNA for the CDR3: TGTGCCACCAGTCTAGCGGGAGGGGCCTACAATGAGCAGTTCTTC.

Many counts were recorded for this clonotype. The chain links TRBV4-3 to TRBJ1-1; D perhaps matches TRBD1 (6 bases). CDR3 length: 16 amino acids. Trimming pared 2 bases from V and 0 bases from J, leaving 13 bases between. CDR1 LGHNA and CDR2 YSLEER come from the germline V gene. The CDR3: CASSQQDSDMNTEAFF. CDR3 sequence (DNA): TGCGCCAGCAGCCAACAGGACAGCGATATGAACACTGAAGCTTTCTTT.

This clonotype was counted at least ten times. The rearrangement links TRBV5-6 to TRBJ2-7, with D hard to call. The V and J ends lost 3 bases and 0 bases respectively, with 16 bases between them. Per germline, CDR1 SGHDT and CDR2 YYEEEE. The CDR3 spans 16 residues. CDR3 nucleotides: TGTGCCAGCAGCTCCCTGAGGACCCAGAGCTCCTACGAGCAGTACTTC. Its protein product is CASSSLRTQSSYEQYF.

This clonotype was counted between two and nine times. V gene TRBV5-6 combines with J gene TRBJ1-1; possibly TRBD1 for D (5 bases). This CDR3 region has 15 residues. Germline loops: CDR1 SGHDT, CDR2 YYEEEE. The germline V and J ends were trimmed by 2 bases and 4 bases, with 15 bases remaining between them. The CDR3 loop reads CASSLYGTPGTEAFF. In nucleotides, the CDR3 is TGTGCCAGCAGCTTATATGGGACCCCAGGCACTGAAGCTTTCTTT.

There are a few counts of this clonotype. This chain links TRBV20-1 with TRBJ2-5; no clear D. Looked up from germline, CDR1 is DFQATT and CDR2 is SNEGSKA (reference sequence). The CDR3 length is 13 residues. V lost 7 bases and J lost 3, with 15 bases in between. The CDR3 DNA reads as TGCAGTGGTAAAGCATCGGCTAAAGAGACCCAGTACTTC. This translates into CSGKASAKETQYF.

Within the sample, this clonotype is medium-sized. CDR3 residues: CASSPPMADTQYF. The CDR3 coding sequence is TGTGCCAGCTCACCACCCATGGCAGATACGCAGTATTTT. V gene TRBV18 combines with J gene TRBJ2-3, with no clear D. CDR1 KGHSH and CDR2 LQKENI come from the germline V gene. V gave up 0 bases and J gave up 4 bases, with 5 bases separating them. The CDR3 loop spans 13 amino acids.

Many counts were recorded for this clonotype. V usage is TRBV20-1 and J usage is TRBJ2-1, with a tentative D call TRBD1 (5 bases). The CDR3 covers 14 residues. Germline V gene lookup returns CDR1 DFQATT and CDR2 SNEGSKA (reference sequence). Trimming cost V 2 bases and J 5 bases, with 13 bases left between them. The CDR3 loop is CSARRAGNNNEQFF. The CDR3 nucleotides are TGCAGTGCTAGAAGGGCAGGGAATAACAATGAGCAGTTCTTC.

This clonotype has a count of ten or more. The V gene is TRBV12-3 or TRBV12-4, the J gene TRBJ2-1, with a weak D call TRBD2 (5 bases). Trimming took off 3 bases at V and 8 bases at J, with 14 bases between the two ends. The CDR3 consists of 14 residues. The CDR3 sequence: CASSFLRSEDEQFF. The CDR3 DNA follows: TGTGCCAGCAGTTTTCTCCGGTCGGAGGATGAGCAGTTCTTC.

This clonotype came up a few times. The V gene is TRBV6-2 or TRBV6-3, the J gene TRBJ2-7, with a weak D call TRBD1 (5 bases). CDR1 and CDR2 (germline): MNHEY, SVGEGT. This CDR3 spans 12 amino acids. The V end was cut by 6 bases, the J end by 1 base, with 7 bases between. CDR3 DNA sequence: TGTGCCAGCAGCGACAGTTCCTACGAGCAGTACTTC. Translation gives CASSDSSYEQYF.

This clonotype was found many times. The chain carries TRBV28 and TRBJ2-7; weak D call: TRBD1 (7 bases). Germline V gives CDR1 MDHEN, CDR2 SYDVKM. CDR3 size: 13 residues. V lost 8 bases and J 4 bases, leaving 15 bases between the germline ends. The CDR3 sequence is CASRRRGRYEQYF. CDR3 nucleotide sequence: TGTGCCAGCCGAAGGAGGGGGCGGTACGAGCAGTACTTC. Drawing the rest from reference TRBV28 and TRBJ2-7, the complete variable domain is DVKVTQSSRYLVKRTGEKVFLECVQDMDHENMFWYRQDPGLGLRLIYFSYDVKMKEKGDIPEGYSVSREKKERFSLILESASTNQTSMYLCASRRRGRYEQYFGPGTRLTVT.